These 18 T cell receptor beta chains originate from one sample sequenced in a study of blood T cell repertoires in COVID-19. Sequencing used immunoSEQ multiplex PCR; TCRdb keeps in-frame clones, though not all of them. The sample carries about 230,000 clones, roughly 84% recorded once. Specimen: peripheral blood. Receptors were obtained from a man in his forties with acute or convalescent COVID-19.

This chain connects TRBV5-1 to TRBJ2-7; D perhaps matches TRBD1 (6 bases). There are 16 residues in the CDR3. CDR1 SGHRS and CDR2 YFSETQ come from the germline V gene. V was pared by 0 bases and J by 2 bases, with 15 bases between. In DNA form, the CDR3 reads TGCGCCAGCAGCTTGGGGCCAGGGGTGTCCACCTACGAGCAGTACTTC. Translation: CASSLGPGVSTYEQYF.

The rearrangement joins TRBV14 to TRBJ1-2, with a possible D match to TRBD1 (6 bases). In germline, CDR1 is SGHDN, CDR2 FVKESK. Trimming left V 4 bases short and J 4 bases short, with 13 bases between. The CDR3 contains 14 residues. CDR3 amino acids: CASSPQGGRYGYTF. The CDR3 coding sequence is TGTGCCAGCAGCCCACAAGGGGGACGCTATGGCTACACCTTC.

The chain carries TRBV6-5 and TRBJ1-5, with D unresolved. Germline assignment: CDR1 MNHEY and CDR2 SVGAGI. V lost 6 bases and J 4 bases, leaving 16 bases between the germline ends. The CDR3 spans 15 residues. Here the CDR3 reads CASRGQAGGNQPQHF. Written as DNA, the CDR3 is TGTGCCAGCAGGGGCCAGGCAGGCGGGAATCAGCCCCAGCATTTT.

This chain links TRBV29-1 with TRBJ1-2, with 7 nucleotides matching TRBD1. Trimming cost V 4 bases and J 7 bases; bases outside gene matches: 6. Germline V lookup: CDR1 SQVTM, CDR2 ANQGSEA. This CDR3 has 12 amino acids. CDR3 residues: CSVGQGSSGYTF. The CDR3 nucleotides are TGCAGCGTTGGACAGGGAAGTTCTGGCTACACCTTC.

The V call is TRBV5-6, the J call TRBJ2-4; no reliable D call. Per the germline V gene, CDR1 is SGHDT and CDR2 is YYEEEE. The CDR3 spans 16 residues. V lost 2 bases and J lost 1, with 13 bases in between. As DNA, the CDR3 is TGTGCCAGCAGCTTTGGGCTTTATGTGGCCAAAAACATTCAGTACTTC. This gives the protein CASSFGLYVAKNIQYF.

The genes are TRBV5-4 and TRBJ1-1; D possibly corresponds to TRBD1 (5 bases). Germline CDR1 and CDR2: SGHNT and YYREEE (reference sequence). This CDR3 is 16 amino acids long. Trimming took 4 bases from V and 1 from J, leaving 17 bases between them. This chain's CDR3 is CASSHPGGGENTEAFF. CDR3 DNA: TGTGCCAGCAGCCACCCTGGGGGAGGGGAGAACACTGAAGCTTTCTTT.

The V and J genes are TRBV30 and TRBJ1-5; maybe TRBD1 (5 bases). V lost 0 bases and J 2 bases, leaving 11 bases between the germline ends. The CDR3 loop spans 15 amino acids. Looked up from germline, CDR1 is GTSNPN and CDR2 is SVGIG (reference sequence). This chain's CDR3 is CAWSVRRGGNQPQHF. The CDR3 DNA is TGTGCCTGGAGTGTACGGAGGGGAGGCAATCAGCCCCAGCATTTT.

The V call is TRBV4-1, the J call TRBJ1-4; 8 bases align to TRBD1. The CDR3 loop spans 14 amino acids. Looked up from germline, CDR1 is MGHRA and CDR2 is YSYEKL. J was trimmed by 8 bases and V by 1 base; bases with no gene match: 3. The DNA of the CDR3 is TGCGCCAGCAGCCAAGCGGACAGGGAAGAAAAACTGTTTTTT. Translation: CASSQADREEKLFF.

V is TRBV11-3 and J is TRBJ2-7, with TRBD2 as a possible D gene (7 bases). V dropped 8 bases and J dropped 6 bases, with 14 bases sitting between them. The germline V gene encodes CDR1 SGHNT and CDR2 YENEEA. The CDR3 totals 12 residues. CDR3 sequence reads: CASSRGGTEQYF. CDR3 DNA sequence: TGTGCCAGCTCCAGGGGAGGGACCGAGCAGTACTTC.

J is TRBJ1-6 and V is TRBV6-1, with D possibly being TRBD1 (5 bases). V lost 3 bases and J 11 bases, leaving 20 bases between the germline ends. The CDR3 contains 16 residues. CDR1 and CDR2 (germline): MNHNS, SASEGT. CDR3 DNA: TGTGCCAGCAGTGAGCTTCCCGGGCAGGGCTGGACACCCCTCCACTTT. It translates to CASSELPGQGWTPLHF.

The chain uses TRBV4-3 and TRBJ1-4; TRBD1 matches at 7 bases. V was clipped by 3 bases and J by 3 bases; unmatched bases: 4. The CDR3 totals 15 residues. Germline V CDR1 and CDR2: LGHNA, YSLEER. CDR3 protein: CASSQVDRANEKLFF. The CDR3 DNA reads as TGCGCCAGCAGCCAGGTTGACAGGGCTAATGAAAAACTGTTTTTT.

The chain links TRBV27 to TRBJ1-5, with 7 bases matching TRBD1. This CDR3 has 17 amino acids. From germline, CDR1 is MNHEY and CDR2 SMNVEV (reference sequence). V shed 6 bases and J 6 bases; nucleotides not matched to a gene: 17. In nucleotides, the CDR3 is TGTGCCAGCAGCGGGGGCCGGAGGACAGGAATGGGTCAGCCCCAGCATTTT. Protein sequence: CASSGGRRTGMGQPQHF.

The chain carries TRBV6-4 and TRBJ1-6; weak D call: TRBD1 (5 bases). The CDR3 has 14 amino acids. V was trimmed by 2 bases and J by 9 bases, leaving 11 bases between them. In germline, CDR1 is MRHNA, CDR2 SNTAGT. Written as DNA, the CDR3 is TGTGCCAGCAGTGACCTGCCGGGGGGTTCACCCCTCCACTTT. This encodes CASSDLPGGSPLHF.

This clone was seen a single time. V gene TRBV10-3 combines with J gene TRBJ1-2; D is uncertain. Trimming pared 10 bases from V and 6 bases from J, leaving 12 bases between. The CDR3 has 11 residues. The germline CDR1 and CDR2 sequences are ENHRY and SYGVKD. CDR3 in amino acids: CATRVGNGYTF. The CDR3 DNA reads as TGTGCCACCAGAGTCGGGAATGGCTACACCTTC.

The chain recombines TRBV2 with TRBJ1-6, with 10 bases aligning to TRBD1. The CDR3 extends over 15 amino acids. The J segment lost 10 bases and the V segment lost 3 bases, leaving 6 bases of the junction unmatched. CDR1 and CDR2 from the germline V gene are SNHLY and FYNNEI. CDR3 loop: CASSETGGIGSPLHF. The DNA of the CDR3 is TGTGCCAGCAGTGAGACAGGGGGCATCGGGTCACCCCTCCACTTT.

The V and J genes are TRBV18 and TRBJ2-1, with D unresolved. V was clipped by 0 bases and J by 6 bases, with 12 bases between them. Per germline, CDR1 KGHSH and CDR2 LQKENI. This CDR3 is built from 15 residues. CDR3 amino acids: CASSPPIGSSNEQFF. The CDR3 DNA reads as TGTGCCAGCTCACCACCGATAGGTAGCAGCAATGAGCAGTTCTTC.

V gene TRBV5-6 combines with J gene TRBJ1-4; 7 bases map to TRBD1. The germline V gene encodes CDR1 SGHDT and CDR2 YYEEEE. The CDR3 has 13 residues. V lost 0 bases to trimming and J lost 8 bases; unmatched junction nucleotides: 1. CDR3 nucleotides: TGTGCCAGCAGCTTGGTAGGGGGCGAAAAACTGTTTTTT. Translation: CASSLVGGEKLFF.

This clone was detected only a few times. V gene TRBV7-3 combines with J gene TRBJ2-1; TRBD2 aligns across 9 bases. This CDR3 contains 13 residues. V gave up 5 bases and J gave up 9 bases; unmatched junction bases: 5. CDR1 and CDR2 from the germline V gene are SGHTA and FQGTGA. The CDR3 DNA reads TGTGCCAGCAGCCCTGCGGGGGGGGTTGAGCAGTTCTTC. It codes for CASSPAGGVEQFF.